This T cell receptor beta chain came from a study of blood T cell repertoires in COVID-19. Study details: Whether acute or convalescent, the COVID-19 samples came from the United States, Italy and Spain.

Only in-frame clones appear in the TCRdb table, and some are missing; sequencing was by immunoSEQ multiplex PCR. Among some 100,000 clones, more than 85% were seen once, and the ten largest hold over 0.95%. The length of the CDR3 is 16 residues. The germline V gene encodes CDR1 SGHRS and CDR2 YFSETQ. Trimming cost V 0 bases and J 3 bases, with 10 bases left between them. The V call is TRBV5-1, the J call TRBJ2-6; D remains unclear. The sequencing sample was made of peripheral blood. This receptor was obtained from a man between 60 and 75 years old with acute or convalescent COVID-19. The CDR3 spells CASSLAVSRGANVLTF. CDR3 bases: TGCGCCAGCAGCTTGGCCGTCTCCCGTGGGGCCAACGTCCTGACTTTC.